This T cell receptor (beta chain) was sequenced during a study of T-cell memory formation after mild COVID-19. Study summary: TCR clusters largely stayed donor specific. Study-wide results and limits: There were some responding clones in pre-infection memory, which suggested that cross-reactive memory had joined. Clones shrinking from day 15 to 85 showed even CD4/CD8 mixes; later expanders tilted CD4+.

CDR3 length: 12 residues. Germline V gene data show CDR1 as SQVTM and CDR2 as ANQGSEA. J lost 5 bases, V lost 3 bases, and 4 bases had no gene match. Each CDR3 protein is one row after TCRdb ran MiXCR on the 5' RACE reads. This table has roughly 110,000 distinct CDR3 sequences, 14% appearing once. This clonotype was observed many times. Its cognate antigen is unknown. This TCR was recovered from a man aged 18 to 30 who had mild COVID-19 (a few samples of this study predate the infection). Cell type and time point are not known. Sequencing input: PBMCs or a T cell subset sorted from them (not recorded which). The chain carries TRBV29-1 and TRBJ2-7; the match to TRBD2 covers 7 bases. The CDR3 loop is CSVDEGGDEQYF. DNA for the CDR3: TGCAGCGTTGACGAGGGAGGGGACGAGCAGTACTTC.